This T cell receptor (beta chain) was sequenced during a study of blood T cell repertoires in COVID-19. After removal of 3 bases from V and 0 bases from J, the junction contained 14 bases not matched to a gene. The CDR3 consists of 19 residues. Germline V lookup: CDR1 SEHNR, CDR2 FQNEAQ (reference sequence). Source study methods: Reference gene primers were amplified, and this amplification served to estimate nucleated cell counts. The assay was immunoSEQ multiplex PCR, and TCRdb's table has in-frame clones only and misses some. The DNA gave D and trimming, while V, J and clone size come from that table. Here the sample spans around 250,000 clones, less than 90% being singletons.

The chain carries TRBV7-9 and TRBJ1-1; 9 positions match TRBD1. What was sequenced was peripheral blood. The clonotype comes from a man in his sixties who had recovered from COVID-19. This CDR3 is CASSFTTNLRTGVNTEAFF. The CDR3 nucleotides are TGTGCCAGCAGCTTCACAACAAATCTAAGGACAGGGGTGAACACTGAAGCTTTCTTT.